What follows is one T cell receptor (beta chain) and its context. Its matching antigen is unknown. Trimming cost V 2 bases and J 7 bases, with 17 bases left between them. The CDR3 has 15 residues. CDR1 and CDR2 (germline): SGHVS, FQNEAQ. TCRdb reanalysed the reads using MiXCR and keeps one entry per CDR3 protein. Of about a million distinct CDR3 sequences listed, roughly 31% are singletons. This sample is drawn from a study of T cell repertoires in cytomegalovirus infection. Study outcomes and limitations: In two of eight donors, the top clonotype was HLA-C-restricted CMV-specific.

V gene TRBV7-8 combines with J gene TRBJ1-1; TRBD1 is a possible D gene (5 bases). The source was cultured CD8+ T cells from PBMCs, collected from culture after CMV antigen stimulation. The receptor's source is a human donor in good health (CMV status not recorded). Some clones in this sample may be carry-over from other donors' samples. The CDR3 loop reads CASSLLDSGYGEAFF. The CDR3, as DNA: TGTGCCAGCAGCTTACTTGATTCAGGGTACGGTGAAGCTTTCTTT.